This TCR beta chain was identified during a study of cytotoxic CD8 clonotypes in ibrutinib-treated CLL. Across the whole study: Mean yields were almost 260,000 productive templates and over 85,000 productive rearrangements per sample.

The method was immunoSEQ multiplex PCR; TCRdb's version includes in-frame clones alone and lacks a portion of them. This sample carries 60,000 to 65,000 clones, approximately 57% of them seen once, and the ten largest clones take roughly 14%. There are 15 residues in the CDR3. Germline assignment: CDR1 SEHNR and CDR2 FQNEAQ (reference sequence). V was pared by 5 bases and J by 3 bases, with 15 bases between. Sequencing used PBMCs, obtained after 12 months of ibrutinib treatment. The V and J genes are TRBV7-9 and TRBJ2-3; D is tentatively TRBD1 or TRBD2 (5 bases each). The origin of this receptor is a human donor with chronic lymphocytic leukemia. CDR3 coding DNA: TGTGCCAGCAGCCATCGGGGCGGACTGACAGATACGCAGTATTTT. This translates into CASSHRGGLTDTQYF. Based on the CDR3 plus reference TRBV7-9 and TRBJ2-3, the full variable domain is DTGVSQNPRHKITKRGQNVTFRCDPISEHNRLYWYRQTLGQGPEFLTYFQNEAQLEKSRLLSDRFSAERPKGSFSTLEIQRTEQGDSAMYLCASSHRGGLTDTQYFGPGTRLTVL.